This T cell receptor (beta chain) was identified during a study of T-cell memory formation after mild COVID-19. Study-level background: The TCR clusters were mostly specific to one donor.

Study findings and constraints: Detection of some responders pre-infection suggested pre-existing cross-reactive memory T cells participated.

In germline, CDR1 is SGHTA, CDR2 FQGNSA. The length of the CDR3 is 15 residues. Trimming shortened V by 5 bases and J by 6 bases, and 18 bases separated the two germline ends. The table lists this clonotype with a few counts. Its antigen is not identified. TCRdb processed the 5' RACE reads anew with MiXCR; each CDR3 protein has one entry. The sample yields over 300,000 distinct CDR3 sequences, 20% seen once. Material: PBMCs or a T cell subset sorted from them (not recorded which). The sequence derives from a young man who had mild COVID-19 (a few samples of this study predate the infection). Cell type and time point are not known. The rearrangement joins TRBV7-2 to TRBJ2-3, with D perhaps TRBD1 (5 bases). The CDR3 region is CASSRDRAWGDTQYF. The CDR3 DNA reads TGTGCCAGCAGCCGAGATCGGGCATGGGGCGATACGCAGTATTTT.